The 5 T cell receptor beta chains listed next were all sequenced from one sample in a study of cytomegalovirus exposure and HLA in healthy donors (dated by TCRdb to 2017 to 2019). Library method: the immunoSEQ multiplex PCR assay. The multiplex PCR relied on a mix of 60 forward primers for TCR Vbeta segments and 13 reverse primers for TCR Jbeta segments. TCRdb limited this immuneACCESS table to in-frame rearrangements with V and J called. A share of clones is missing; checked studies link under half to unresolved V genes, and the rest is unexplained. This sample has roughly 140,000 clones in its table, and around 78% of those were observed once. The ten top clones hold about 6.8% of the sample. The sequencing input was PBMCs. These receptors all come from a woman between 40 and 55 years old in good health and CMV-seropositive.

CDR3 residues: CSASRVPEAFF. CDR3 in DNA: TGCAGTGCCAGCAGGGTTCCTGAAGCTTTCTTT. The J gene is TRBJ1-1, the V gene TRBV20-1, with D possibly matching TRBD1 (5 bases). The V end lost 6 bases, the J end lost 6 bases, and 11 bases lay between the germline ends. Germline CDR1 DFQATT, CDR2 SNEGSKA (reference sequence). This CDR3 spans 11 amino acids.

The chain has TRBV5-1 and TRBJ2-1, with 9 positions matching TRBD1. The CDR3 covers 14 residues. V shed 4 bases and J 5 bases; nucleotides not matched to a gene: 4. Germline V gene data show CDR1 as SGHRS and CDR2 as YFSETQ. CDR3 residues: CASSLGQGHNEQFF. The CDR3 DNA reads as TGCGCCAGCAGCCTGGGACAGGGCCACAATGAGCAGTTCTTC. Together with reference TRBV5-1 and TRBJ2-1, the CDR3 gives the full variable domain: KAGVTQTPRYLIKTRGQQVTLSCSPISGHRSVSWYQQTPGQGLQFLFEYFSETQRNKGNFPGRFSGRQFSNSRSEMNVSTLELGDSALYLCASSLGQGHNEQFFGPGTRLTVL.

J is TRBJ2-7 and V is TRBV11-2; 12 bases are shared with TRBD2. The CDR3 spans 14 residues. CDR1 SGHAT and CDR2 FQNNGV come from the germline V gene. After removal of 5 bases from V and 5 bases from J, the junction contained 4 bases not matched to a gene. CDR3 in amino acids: CASSRGLAGNEQYF. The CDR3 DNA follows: TGTGCCAGCAGCCGCGGACTAGCGGGAAACGAGCAGTACTTC. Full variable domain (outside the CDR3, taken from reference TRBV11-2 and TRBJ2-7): EAGVAQSPRYKIIEKRQSVAFWCNPISGHATLYWYQQILGQGPKLLIQFQNNGVVDDSQLPKDRFSAERLKGVDSTLKIQPAKLEDSAVYLCASSRGLAGNEQYFGPGTRLTVT.

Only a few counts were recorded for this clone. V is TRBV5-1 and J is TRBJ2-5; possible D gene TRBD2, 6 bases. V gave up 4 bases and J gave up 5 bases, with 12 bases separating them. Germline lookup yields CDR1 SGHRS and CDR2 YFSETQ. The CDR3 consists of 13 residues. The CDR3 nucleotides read TGCGCCAGCAGCCGCGGGGCCTTGGAGACCCAGTACTTC. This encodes CASSRGALETQYF. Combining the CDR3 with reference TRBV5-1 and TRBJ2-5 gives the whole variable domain KAGVTQTPRYLIKTRGQQVTLSCSPISGHRSVSWYQQTPGQGLQFLFEYFSETQRNKGNFPGRFSGRQFSNSRSEMNVSTLELGDSALYLCASSRGALETQYFGPGTRLLVL.

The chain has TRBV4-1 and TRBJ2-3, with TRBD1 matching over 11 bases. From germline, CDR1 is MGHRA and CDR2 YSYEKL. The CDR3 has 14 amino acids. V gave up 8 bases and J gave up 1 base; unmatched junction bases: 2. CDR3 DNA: TGCGCCAGCGGGGGACAGGGGGGCACAGATACGCAGTATTTT. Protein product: CASGGQGGTDTQYF.